Listed below are T cell receptor beta chains from one sample, sequenced in a study of glioma-infiltrating T cells. TCRdb independently ran MiXCR on the multiplex PCR reads; one entry per CDR3 protein. This table has about 140,000 distinct CDR3 sequences, about two fifths appearing once. Sample: glioma tissue, nonneoplastic brain tissue, or PBMCs (not recorded which). The receptors were gathered from a human donor with low-grade glioma or glioblastoma, undergoing nonglioma brain surgery, or in good health (not recorded which). CDR3s include the opening cysteine and the closing phenylalanine or tryptophan. The order of the fields is D gene, V gene, clone size, J gene, CDR3 protein, CDR3 DNA. D genes are given only for firm matches. The size field is filled for only some rows; it gives once, few, many or a size class.

>TRBD1|TRBV7-3|NA|TRBJ2-1
CASSLRDSSYNEQFF
TGTGCCAGCAGCTTAAGGGACAGTTCCTACAATGAGCAGTTCTTC
>TRBD1|TRBV7-2|many|TRBJ1-5
CASSLGDRDNQPQHF
TGTGCCAGCAGCTTAGGGGACAGGGATAATCAGCCCCAGCATTTT
>NA|TRBV6-1|NA|TRBJ1-3
CASSLVSTARGNTIHF
TGTGCCAGCAGCCTGGTCAGTACGGCACGTGGAAACACCATACATTTT
>NA|TRBV28|NA|TRBJ1-1
CASRDDRINTEAFF
TGTGCCAGCAGGGATGATAGGATTAACACTGAAGCTTTCTTT
>TRBD2|TRBV12-3/TRBV12-4|NA|TRBJ2-3
CASSRKSGGAAKSTDTQYF
TGTGCCAGCAGCCGCAAGAGCGGGGGGGCCGCTAAAAGCACAGATACGCAGTATTTT
>TRBD1|TRBV27|NA|TRBJ1-1
CASSPDRWDTEAFF
TGTGCCAGCAGTCCGGACAGGTGGGACACTGAAGCTTTCTTT
>TRBD1|TRBV20-1|few|TRBJ2-7
CSARDSGQDSSYEQYF
TGCAGTGCTAGAGATTCGGGACAGGACAGCTCCTACGAGCAGTACTTC
>NA|TRBV28|NA|TRBJ1-4
CASSFLGARGEKLFF
TGTGCCAGCAGTTTTTTGGGGGCGAGGGGTGAAAAACTGTTTTTT
>TRBD1|TRBV4-2|NA|TRBJ2-2
CASSQIGGNGELFF
TGTGCCAGCAGCCAGATAGGGGGCAACGGGGAGCTGTTTTTT
>NA|TRBV6-2/TRBV6-3|few|TRBJ1-6
CASSYSSKVLNSPLHF
TGTGCCAGCAGTTACTCGAGTAAGGTGCTTAATTCACCCCTCCACTTT
>TRBD2|TRBV4-1|NA|TRBJ2-7
CASSQGRDYPYEQYF
TGCGCCAGCAGCCAAGGCAGGGACTACCCCTACGAGCAGTACTTC
>TRBD1|TRBV2|NA|TRBJ2-1
CASSDFRDRVEFF
TGTGCCAGCAGTGACTTCCGGGACAGGGTAGAGTTCTTC
>NA|TRBV28|few|TRBJ2-5
CASSLYRETQYF
TGTGCCAGCAGTTTATATCGGGAGACCCAGTACTTC
>NA|TRBV6-2/TRBV6-3|many|TRBJ1-1
CASSSGTSSMNTEAFF
TGTGCCAGCAGCTCCGGGACAAGTAGTATGAACACTGAAGCTTTCTTT
>NA|TRBV18|NA|TRBJ2-1
CASSRQESEQFF
TGTGCCAGCTCGAGACAGGAGAGTGAGCAGTTCTTC
>TRBD2|TRBV6-1|many|TRBJ2-1
CASSTTRLAGANEQFF
TGTGCCAGCAGTACCACGCGACTAGCGGGAGCGAATGAGCAGTTCTTC
>NA|TRBV6-2/TRBV6-3|NA|TRBJ1-2
CASSETGRRADGYTF
TGTGCCAGCAGCGAAACAGGGCGGAGAGCGGATGGCTACACCTTC
>NA|TRBV9|NA|TRBJ2-5
CASSVGDRQETQYF
TGTGCCAGCAGCGTAGGTGATCGGCAAGAGACCCAGTACTTC
>TRBD2|TRBV12-5|NA|TRBJ2-1
CASAPDLGLAVYNEQFF
TGTGCTAGTGCCCCAGACTTGGGACTAGCCGTCTACAATGAGCAGTTCTTC
>TRBD2|TRBV6-2/TRBV6-3|NA|TRBJ2-5
CASSYDLAGGGGLETQYF
TGTGCCAGCAGTTACGACCTAGCGGGAGGAGGAGGGCTAGAGACCCAGTACTTC
>TRBD2|TRBV28|NA|TRBJ2-1
CASSLPGLSYNEQFF
TGTGCCAGCAGTTTACCGGGACTATCCTACAATGAGCAGTTCTTC
>NA|TRBV27|NA|TRBJ2-7
CASRSRSGLGGFSYEQYF
TGTGCCAGCCGTTCCCGGAGCGGGCTGGGGGGCTTCTCCTACGAGCAGTACTTC
>NA|TRBV4-1|NA|TRBJ1-1
CASNQGRLTEAFF
TGCGCCAGCAACCAAGGGCGACTCACTGAAGCTTTCTTT
>NA|TRBV28|few|TRBJ1-1
CASSKTGNTEAFF
TGTGCCAGCAGCAAAACGGGGAACACTGAAGCTTTCTTT
>NA|TRBV20-1|NA|TRBJ2-3
CSAPGHTGTDTQYF
TGCAGTGCGCCCGGGCATACGGGCACAGATACGCAGTATTTT
>TRBD2|TRBV6-1|NA|TRBJ2-7
CASSEASGYEQYF
TGTGCCAGCAGTGAGGCTAGCGGATACGAGCAGTACTTC
>NA|TRBV4-3|few|TRBJ1-1
CASSQAKGKGDMNTEAFF
TGCGCCAGCAGCCAAGCGAAGGGGAAAGGGGATATGAACACTGAAGCTTTCTTT
>NA|TRBV27|NA|TRBJ1-2
CASGRGGVNYGYTF
TGTGCCAGCGGTCGGGGAGGAGTTAACTATGGCTACACCTTC
>TRBD2|TRBV27|few|TRBJ2-1
CASSLSGISYNEQFF
TGTGCCAGCAGTTTGAGCGGGATCTCCTACAATGAGCAGTTCTTC
>NA|TRBV20-1|many|TRBJ1-1
CSAREARQLKF
TGCAGTGCTAGAGAGGCCCGACAGCTTAAGTTT
>NA|TRBV28|few|TRBJ2-7
CASSFGNSYEQYF
TGTGCCAGCAGTTTCGGAAACTCCTACGAGCAGTACTTC
>TRBD1|TRBV2|NA|TRBJ2-3
CASSRGQYTDTQYF
TGTGCCAGCAGTCGGGGACAGTACACAGATACGCAGTATTTT
>TRBD1|TRBV6-6|many|TRBJ1-1
CASSYSWDRLNTEAFF
TGTGCCAGCAGTTACTCCTGGGACAGATTGAACACTGAAGCTTTCTTT
>TRBD2|TRBV27|NA|TRBJ2-7
CASSLSGTSGLVAYEQYF
TGTGCCAGCAGTTTAAGCGGGACTAGCGGGTTGGTGGCCTACGAGCAGTACTTC
>NA|TRBV6-5|NA|TRBJ2-7
CASSYSGLQGHEQYF
TGTGCCAGCAGTTACTCGGGATTACAGGGCCACGAGCAGTACTTC
>NA|TRBV10-1|once|TRBJ2-3
CASSDAGDTQYF
TGCGCCAGCAGTGATGCCGGAGATACGCAGTATTTT
>TRBD1|TRBV19|NA|TRBJ1-1
CASSTRQGLNTEAFF
TGTGCCAGTAGTACAAGACAGGGGTTGAACACTGAAGCTTTCTTT
>TRBD1|TRBV6-1|NA|TRBJ2-5
CASSFRTGRETQYF
TGTGCCAGCAGTTTCCGGACAGGGCGAGAGACCCAGTACTTC
>NA|TRBV12-3/TRBV12-4|NA|TRBJ1-5
CASSMGFSNQPQHF
TGTGCCAGCAGCATGGGTTTTAGCAATCAGCCCCAGCATTTT
>NA|TRBV12-3/TRBV12-4|few|TRBJ2-3
CASRGRDGTDTQYF
TGTGCCAGCAGGGGCCGGGACGGCACAGATACGCAGTATTTT
>NA|TRBV4-2|NA|TRBJ1-1
CASSQDLRGSEAFF
TGTGCCAGCAGCCAAGATCTCAGGGGCTCTGAAGCTTTCTTT
>NA|TRBV6-2/TRBV6-3|NA|TRBJ2-2
CASSYFQGANTGELFF
TGTGCCAGCAGTTATTTTCAGGGAGCGAACACCGGGGAGCTGTTTTTT
>NA|TRBV15|few|TRBJ1-6
CATSRENSPLHF
TGTGCCACCAGCAGAGAAAATTCACCCCTCCACTTT
>NA|TRBV6-1|NA|TRBJ2-6
CASRRVGGANVLTF
TGTGCCAGCAGACGGGTGGGCGGGGCCAACGTCCTGACTTTC
>TRBD1|TRBV19|NA|TRBJ2-2
CASSIGDRGHTGELFF
TGTGCCAGTAGTATTGGGGACAGGGGGCACACCGGGGAGCTGTTTTTT
>TRBD1|TRBV28|NA|TRBJ2-7
CASRLTGGHEQYF
TGTGCCAGCAGATTGACAGGGGGACACGAGCAGTACTTC
>NA|TRBV2|NA|TRBJ1-6
CASSAKGHYNSPLHF
TGTGCCAGCAGTGCTAAGGGACACTATAATTCACCCCTCCACTTT
>TRBD1|TRBV6-1|NA|TRBJ2-7
CASSRETGQGREQYF
TGTGCCAGCAGTCGGGAAACGGGACAGGGCCGCGAGCAGTACTTC
>TRBD2|TRBV7-7|NA|TRBJ2-1
CASSAGLAGANEQFF
TGTGCTAGCAGCGCTGGACTAGCGGGAGCCAATGAGCAGTTCTTC
>TRBD2|TRBV28|few|TRBJ2-1
CASSLFTSGSYNEQFF
TGTGCCAGCAGCCTTTTCACTAGCGGGAGTTACAATGAGCAGTTCTTC
>TRBD1|TRBV27|NA|TRBJ2-2
CASSNRGLNTGELFF
TGTGCCAGCAGTAACAGGGGGCTTAACACCGGGGAGCTGTTTTTT
>NA|TRBV6-2/TRBV6-3|NA|TRBJ1-2
CASGGPPYGYTF
TGTGCCAGCGGGGGACCCCCCTATGGCTACACCTTC